The rows below give T cell receptor beta chains drawn from one sample of a study of blood T cell repertoires in COVID-19. The table came from immunoSEQ multiplex PCR; TCRdb's copy has only in-frame clones and leaves some out. The repertoire holds 200,000 to 300,000 clones, with around 86% as singletons. Specimen: peripheral blood. The receptors were gathered from a woman aged 55-70 years with active or convalescent COVID-19. The CDR3 runs from the conserved cysteine through the conserved F or W. D genes are given only for firm matches. Size values are once, few and many counts, or a class for expanded clones, and some rows have none.

d_call | clone_size | j_call | v_call | cdr3_aa | cdr3_nt
- | - | TRBJ1-2 | TRBV30 | CAWSVLRNYGYTF | TGTGCCTGGAGTGTACTCAGGAACTATGGCTACACCTTC
- | - | TRBJ2-1 | TRBV4-2 | CASSQDLGIYNEQFF | TGTGCCAGCAGCCAAGACCTCGGGATCTACAATGAGCAGTTCTTC
- | - | TRBJ1-5 | TRBV20-1 | CSASPPGRGMSNQPQHF | TGCAGTGCTAGTCCTCCAGGGAGGGGTATGAGCAATCAGCCCCAGCATTTT
- | - | TRBJ1-5 | TRBV30 | CAWSVKAGRNQPQHF | TGTGCCTGGAGTGTAAAGGCAGGCCGCAATCAGCCCCAGCATTTT
- | - | TRBJ1-5 | TRBV30 | CAWSGGFNQPQHF | TGTGCCTGGAGTGGAGGGTTCAATCAGCCCCAGCATTTT
- | - | TRBJ2-7 | TRBV6-2/TRBV6-3 | CASSSRELPPYEQYF | TGTGCCAGCAGTTCCCGGGAACTCCCTCCCTACGAGCAGTACTTC
- | - | TRBJ2-4 | TRBV5-1 | CASSEGRSKNIQYF | TGCGCCAGCAGCGAGGGGAGGTCCAAAAACATTCAGTACTTC
TRBD2 | - | TRBJ2-5 | TRBV5-1 | CASSSGTSGGETQYF | TGCGCCAGCAGCTCCGGGACTAGCGGGGGAGAGACCCAGTACTTC
TRBD2 | - | TRBJ2-5 | TRBV7-3 | CASSFGGGGETQYF | TGTGCCAGCAGCTTTGGCGGGGGAGGGGAGACCCAGTACTTC
- | once | TRBJ1-1 | TRBV14 | CASSQRPAGEEAFF | TGTGCCAGCAGCCAACGGCCAGCGGGCGAGGAAGCTTTCTTT
- | - | TRBJ2-3 | TRBV21-1 | CASSHNRGPSLTDTQYF | TGTGCCAGCAGCCATAACAGGGGGCCGAGCCTCACAGATACGCAGTATTTT
TRBD1 | - | TRBJ1-2 | TRBV5-4 | CASSLRDRGFYGYTF | TGTGCCAGCAGCTTGAGGGACAGGGGGTTCTATGGCTACACCTTC
TRBD1 | - | TRBJ1-2 | TRBV28 | CASSPGQGPYGYTF | TGTGCCAGCAGTCCGGGACAGGGCCCTTATGGCTACACCTTC
TRBD1 | - | TRBJ1-2 | TRBV18 | CASSPGQGAGYGYTF | TGTGCCAGCTCACCCGGACAGGGGGCGGGCTATGGCTACACCTTC
- | - | TRBJ1-3 | TRBV20-1 | CSASGGVTSGNTIYF | TGCAGTGCTAGTGGGGGGGTGACCTCTGGAAACACCATATATTTT
TRBD2 | - | TRBJ2-6 | TRBV7-3 | CASSLGAGTGANVLTF | TGTGCCAGCAGCTTAGGAGCGGGGACTGGGGCCAACGTCCTGACTTTC
- | once | TRBJ2-2 | TRBV18 | CASSPGLLYYGELFF | TGTGCCAGCTCACCAGGCCTGCTGTACTATGGGGAGCTGTTTTTT
- | once | TRBJ1-2 | TRBV2 | CASARGGRGYTF | TGTGCCAGCGCTCGGGGGGGGCGTGGCTACACCTTC
- | few | TRBJ1-2 | TRBV27 | CASSLGQNPRGYTF | TGTGCCAGCAGTTTAGGACAGAACCCCAGGGGCTACACCTTC
TRBD1 | - | TRBJ1-1 | TRBV7-9 | CASSYSGTGDTEAFF | TGTGCCAGCAGTTACTCCGGGACAGGAGACACTGAAGCTTTCTTT
TRBD1 | - | TRBJ1-5 | TRBV2 | CASREQGAGNQPQHF | TGTGCCAGCAGGGAACAGGGGGCAGGCAATCAGCCCCAGCATTTT
- | - | TRBJ1-2 | TRBV6-5 | CASSYQGNYGYTF | TGTGCCAGCAGTTACCAGGGTAACTATGGCTACACCTTC
TRBD1 | once | TRBJ1-1 | TRBV7-9 | CASSFRDRGHTEAFF | TGTGCCAGCAGCTTCCGGGACAGGGGACACACTGAAGCTTTCTTT